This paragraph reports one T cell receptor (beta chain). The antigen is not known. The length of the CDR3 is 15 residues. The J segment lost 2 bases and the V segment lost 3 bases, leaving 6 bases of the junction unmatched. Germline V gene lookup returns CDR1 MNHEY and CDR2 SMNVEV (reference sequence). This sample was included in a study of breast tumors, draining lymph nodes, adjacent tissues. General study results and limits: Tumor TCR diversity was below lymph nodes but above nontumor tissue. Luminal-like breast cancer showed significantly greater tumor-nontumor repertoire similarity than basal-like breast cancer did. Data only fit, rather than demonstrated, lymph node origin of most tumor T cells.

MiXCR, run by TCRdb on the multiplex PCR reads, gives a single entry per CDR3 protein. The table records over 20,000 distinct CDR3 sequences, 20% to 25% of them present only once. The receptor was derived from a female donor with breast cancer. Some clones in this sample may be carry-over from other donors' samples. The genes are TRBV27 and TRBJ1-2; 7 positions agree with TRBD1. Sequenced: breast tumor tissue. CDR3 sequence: CASSLGGTANYGYTF. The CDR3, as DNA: TGTGCCAGCAGTTTGGGGGGGACAGCGAACTATGGCTACACCTTC.